These 30 T cell receptor beta chains were all obtained from the same sample, sequenced in a study of T cell repertoires in cytomegalovirus infection (dated by TCRdb to about 2019). Data came from an Illumina HiSeq 1500. Using fastp trimming at Q25 and MiXCR clonotype assembly, TCRdb reanalyzed the public sequencing data and kept in-frame beta chains. Rows are combined by CDR3 protein, so each entry shows the most common genes and DNA. The sample data list 450,000 to 550,000 distinct CDR3 sequences, and approximately 17% of these were observed just once. Of the sample, about 24% falls within the top ten clones. Sequenced input: CD8+ T cells from PBMCs. These receptors were obtained from a human donor in good health (CMV status not recorded). Some clones in this sample may be carry-over from other donors' samples.

V and J are TRBV11-2 and TRBJ2-6, with unresolved D. Germline CDR1 reads SGHAT; CDR2 reads FQNNGV. V lost 5 bases and J 5 bases, leaving 7 bases between the germline ends. CDR3 size: 13 residues. The CDR3 coding sequence is TGTGCCAGCAGCCCATGGCGGGCCAACGTCCTGACTTTC. This encodes CASSPWRANVLTF. The full variable domain, with the rest looked up from reference TRBV11-2 and TRBJ2-6, is EAGVAQSPRYKIIEKRQSVAFWCNPISGHATLYWYQQILGQGPKLLIQFQNNGVVDDSQLPKDRFSAERLKGVDSTLKIQPAKLEDSAVYLCASSPWRANVLTFGAGSRLTVL.

The chain couples TRBV19 to TRBJ2-6; 8 bases are shared with TRBD1. V lost 5 bases to trimming and J lost 0 bases; unmatched junction nucleotides: 9. Per germline, CDR1 LNHDA and CDR2 SQIVND (reference sequence). This CDR3 has 18 residues. The CDR3 DNA sequence: TGTGCCAGTAGTGATAGCCAGGGGGCAACCTCTGGGGCCAACGTCCTGACTTTC. This gives the protein CASSDSQGATSGANVLTF.

The rearrangement uses TRBV20-1 and TRBJ1-3, with D possibly being TRBD1 (5 bases). V was shortened by 3 bases and J by 7 bases, with 16 bases between the two germline ends. The CDR3 runs to 14 residues. Per germline, CDR1 DFQATT and CDR2 SNEGSKA (reference sequence). The CDR3 DNA reads TGCAGTGCTAGGGGGCTCGCCCTGGGGAACACCATATATTTT. As protein: CSARGLALGNTIYF.

This clonotype was counted ten times or more. The V gene is TRBV10-3, the J gene TRBJ1-4; 10 bases agree with TRBD1. The CDR3 sequence is 14 residues long. V shed 6 bases, J shed 6 bases, and the junction held 4 bases outside the gene matches. Germline values: CDR1 ENHRY, CDR2 SYGVKD. The CDR3 spells CAIRGTGEDEKLFF. The CDR3, as DNA: TGTGCCATCAGGGGGACAGGGGAGGATGAAAAACTGTTTTTT.

This clonotype was seen a handful of times. The chain employs TRBV19 and TRBJ2-1; the D gene could be TRBD1 or TRBD2 (6 bases each). The germline V gene encodes CDR1 LNHDA and CDR2 SQIVND (reference sequence). Between the trimmed V and J ends, which lost 1 base and 7 bases, there was a span of 14 bases. The CDR3 loop spans 15 amino acids. This CDR3 is CASSIVEGVVNEQFF. DNA for the CDR3: TGTGCCAGTAGTATAGTGGAGGGGGTAGTAAATGAGCAGTTCTTC.

This clonotype was seen a few times. The chain is built from TRBV4-2 and TRBJ2-5; TRBD2 matches at 11 bases. The V segment lost 0 bases and the J segment 5 bases; nucleotides outside the gene matches: 5. There are 16 residues in the CDR3. CDR1 LGHNA and CDR2 YNFKEQ come from the germline V gene. CDR3 in DNA: TGTGCCAGCAGCCAAGAGAAACTAGCGGGAGCGGAGACCCAGTACTTC. Its protein product is CASSQEKLAGAETQYF.

This clonotype has only a few counts. V and J are TRBV9 and TRBJ2-3; TRBD1 aligns across 9 bases. Germline loops: CDR1 SGDLS, CDR2 YYNGEE. The ends lost 0 bases at V and 4 bases at J; junction bases unmatched: 9. The CDR3 spans 17 residues. Here the CDR3 reads CASSVEGQGVRADTQYF. CDR3 DNA sequence: TGTGCCAGCAGCGTAGAGGGACAGGGCGTTCGCGCAGATACGCAGTATTTT.

As for this clonotype: A much larger clone is a single base away; this may be a read error. The chain uses TRBV7-6 and TRBJ2-3; the D call may be TRBD1 or TRBD2 (5 bases each). This CDR3 comprises 14 residues. Germline CDR1 reads SGHVS; CDR2 reads FNYEAQ. V gave up 5 bases and J gave up 2 bases, with 11 bases separating them. The CDR3 loop reads CASSPLGDTDTQYF. The CDR3, as DNA: TGTGCCAGCAGCCCTTTGGGGGACACAGATACGCAGTATTTT.

Ten or more counts support this clonotype. The gene calls are TRBV5-6 and TRBJ2-5; D remains unclear. CDR3 size: 12 residues. Germline V gene sequence: CDR1 SGHDT, CDR2 YYEEEE. V gave up 3 bases and J gave up 5 bases, with 8 bases separating them. This CDR3 reads CASSSGAETQYF. CDR3 coding DNA: TGTGCCAGCAGCTCCGGTGCGGAGACCCAGTACTTC.

About this clonotype: Just one base apart from a much larger clone, this may be a read error. The chain recombines TRBV25-1 with TRBJ2-1; D is undetermined. Germline values: CDR1 MGHDK, CDR2 SYGVNS. CDR3 length: 11 residues. The CDR3 DNA reads as TGTGCCAGCAGTGATAATAATGATCAGTTCTTC. Amino acid sequence: CASSDNNDQFF.

V and J are TRBV28 and TRBJ2-1; 11 nucleotides match TRBD2. CDR3 length: 17 residues. Looked up from germline, CDR1 is MDHEN and CDR2 is SYDVKM. V gave up 3 bases and J gave up 2 bases; unmatched junction bases: 6. The CDR3 spells CASSFPASGRTYNEQFF. The CDR3 DNA reads TGTGCCAGCAGTTTCCCCGCTAGCGGGAGGACCTACAATGAGCAGTTCTTC.

The rearrangement links TRBV27 to TRBJ2-2, with a possible D match to TRBD1 (5 bases). Between the trimmed V and J ends, which lost 7 bases and 6 bases, there was a span of 9 bases. The CDR3 sequence is 12 residues long. The germline gives CDR1 MNHEY, CDR2 SMNVEV (reference sequence). The CDR3 nucleotides are TGTGCCAGCAATGGGGCGGCCGGGGAGCTGTTTTTT. Its translation: CASNGAAGELFF.

The rearrangement uses TRBV7-3 and TRBJ2-5, with D tentatively TRBD2 (6 bases). This CDR3 is 14 amino acids long. Germline assignment: CDR1 SGHTA and CDR2 FQGTGA. The V and J ends lost 5 bases and 0 bases respectively, with 10 bases between them. CDR3 amino acids: CASSTGLYQETQYF. Here the CDR3 DNA reads TGTGCCAGCAGCACGGGACTCTACCAAGAGACCCAGTACTTC.

The sample holds many counts of this clonotype. The chain is built from TRBV7-6 and TRBJ2-5, with a possible D match to TRBD1 (6 bases). Trimming took 4 bases from V and 0 from J, leaving 12 bases between them. This CDR3 is built from 15 residues. The germline V gene encodes CDR1 SGHVS and CDR2 FNYEAQ. This CDR3 is CASSWGQGDQETQYF. The CDR3 nucleotides read TGTGCCAGCAGCTGGGGGCAGGGAGACCAAGAGACCCAGTACTTC.

The chain recombines TRBV18 with TRBJ2-4; tentative D call: TRBD2 (6 bases). CDR1 and CDR2 from the germline V gene are KGHSH and LQKENI. The V and J ends lost 0 bases and 2 bases respectively, with 8 bases between them. The CDR3 has 15 amino acids. This chain's CDR3 is CASSPPAGTKNIQYF. In DNA, the CDR3 is TGTGCCAGCTCACCACCCGCGGGAACCAAAAACATTCAGTACTTC.

This clonotype has a single count. This could be a read error, since a much larger clone is one nucleotide away. It is unclear where the CDR3 begins or ends on the DNA, so no DNA is shown, and the CDR3 is as TCRdb lists it. The chain uses TRBV9 and TRBJ2-7; TRBD1, the table's D call, lacks a check against the DNA. Counting both end residues, the CDR3 totals 14 amino acids. Germline-derived CDR1 and CDR2 are SGDLS and YYNGEE. The CDR3 region is CASSVGGGNYEHYF.

This clonotype was seen ten or more times. The CDR3 reads CASTSELANEQFF. The DNA for the CDR3 is TGTGCCAGCACCTCAGAACTAGCGAATGAGCAGTTCTTC. The rearrangement uses TRBV28 and TRBJ2-1; 7 bases agree with TRBD2. The ends lost 7 bases at V and 7 bases at J; junction bases unmatched: 7. Germline V gene sequence: CDR1 MDHEN, CDR2 SYDVKM. The CDR3 has 13 amino acids. The variable domain in full, with the rest retrieved from reference TRBV28 and TRBJ2-1, is DVKVTQSSRYLVKRTGEKVFLECVQDMDHENMFWYRQDPGLGLRLIYFSYDVKMKEKGDIPEGYSVSREKKERFSLILESASTNQTSMYLCASTSELANEQFFGPGTRLTVL.

This clonotype came up many times. This sequence joins TRBV7-9 and TRBJ1-1; D is unclear. Trimming shortened V by 1 base and J by 10 bases, and 13 bases separated the two germline ends. This CDR3 contains 13 residues. Germline CDR1 and CDR2: SEHNR and FQNEAQ (reference sequence). The CDR3 DNA is TGTGCCAGCAGCTTAGGGGGAGAGGAGGGAGCTTTCTTT. Amino acid sequence: CASSLGGEEGAFF.

J is TRBJ2-7 and V is TRBV14, with 9 bases fitting TRBD1. J lost 4 bases, V lost 2 bases, and 3 bases had no gene match. The germline CDR1 and CDR2 sequences are SGHDN and FVKESK. The CDR3 has 14 amino acids. CDR3 region: CASSQYRGLYEQYF. CDR3 coding DNA: TGTGCCAGCAGCCAATACAGGGGGCTGTACGAGCAGTACTTC.

In this sample, this clonotype turned up many times. The chain joins TRBV28 to TRBJ1-5, with no clear D. Deletions cut 3 bases from V and 5 bases from J, with 14 bases between. The germline CDR1 and CDR2 sequences are MDHEN and SYDVKM. This CDR3 has 15 amino acids. CDR3 nucleotide sequence: TGTGCCAGCAGTTTCCCCTACCGGAGTGATCAGCCCCAGCATTTT. This translates into CASSFPYRSDQPQHF.

Many counts were recorded for this clonotype. J is TRBJ2-1 and V is TRBV27; 9 bases agree with TRBD2. The CDR3 sequence is 15 residues long. J was trimmed by 6 bases and V by 5 bases; bases with no gene match: 8. Germline lookup yields CDR1 MNHEY and CDR2 SMNVEV (reference sequence). The CDR3 sequence: CASSPAGGPPNEQFF. CDR3 coding DNA: TGTGCCAGCAGTCCGGCGGGAGGGCCCCCCAATGAGCAGTTCTTC.

This clonotype was observed a handful of times. A clone one base away is much larger, so this may be a read error. The chain joins TRBV7-4 to TRBJ2-2; TRBD2 might be the D (5 bases). The CDR3 has 15 amino acids. CDR1 is SGHVT and CDR2 is SQSDAQ in the germline V gene. CDR3 loop: CASSLVRRNTGVLFF. The CDR3 nucleotides read TGTGCCAGCAGCTTAGTTAGGAGAAACACCGGGGTGCTGTTTTTT.

V and J are TRBV27 and TRBJ2-1, with 14 bases fitting TRBD2. From germline, CDR1 is MNHEY and CDR2 SMNVEV (reference sequence). V trimming: 5 bases; J trimming: 7 bases; junction bases outside the gene matches: 7. The CDR3 contains 16 residues. The CDR3 nucleotides are TGTGCCAGCAGTCCGGGGACTAGCGGGAGATCAAATGAGCAGTTCTTC. Its translation is CASSPGTSGRSNEQFF.

The chain links TRBV3-1 to TRBJ2-4, with a weak D call TRBD1 (6 bases). Germline CDR1 is LGHDT and CDR2 is YNNKEL (reference sequence). The CDR3 contains 20 residues. Trimming took off 0 bases at V and 0 bases at J, with 21 bases between the two ends. For the CDR3, the DNA is TGTGCCAGCAGCCAAGATTGGGGACACGATGTTCTGCTAGCCAAAAACATTCAGTACTTC. This sequence encodes CASSQDWGHDVLLAKNIQYF.

The chain joins TRBV13 to TRBJ1-1; D perhaps matches TRBD1 (6 bases). V lost 1 base and J lost 1, with 16 bases in between. This CDR3 region has 17 residues. Per the germline V gene, CDR1 is PRHDT and CDR2 is FYEKMQ (reference sequence). The CDR3 reads CASSLEGIGGRNTEAFF. DNA of the CDR3: TGTGCCAGCAGCTTAGAGGGTATTGGGGGCCGGAACACTGAAGCTTTCTTT.

This clonotype was picked up many times. The chain is built from TRBV7-9 and TRBJ1-2, with 9 bases that match TRBD1. This CDR3 has 15 residues. Germline CDR1 and CDR2: SEHNR and FQNEAQ (reference sequence). J was trimmed by 4 bases and V by 1 base; bases with no gene match: 4. In nucleotides, the CDR3 is TGTGCCAGCAGCTTAGGCTGGGACAGGGCCTATGGCTACACCTTC. Residues: CASSLGWDRAYGYTF.

This clonotype showed up just a few times. V usage is TRBV2 and J usage is TRBJ2-7; 8 bases line up with TRBD2. The CDR3 loop spans 18 amino acids. Trimming removed 7 bases from V and 1 base from J; junction bases left unmatched: 18. CDR1 is SNHLY, CDR2 FYNNEI, per germline. The CDR3: CASTNPPSSGSLSYEQYF. The DNA for the CDR3 is TGTGCCAGCACGAACCCCCCCTCCAGCGGGAGCCTTTCCTACGAGCAGTACTTC.

In its sample, this clonotype was seen many times. The V gene is TRBV7-3, the J gene TRBJ2-2, with D possibly being TRBD1 (6 bases). The CDR3 spans 12 residues. Between the trimmed V and J ends, which lost 5 bases and 7 bases, there was a span of 8 bases. Germline CDR1 reads SGHTA; CDR2 reads FQGTGA. The CDR3 DNA reads TGTGCCAGCAGCCCCAGGGGCGGGGAGCTGTTTTTT. Its protein is CASSPRGGELFF. The variable domain in full, with the rest retrieved from reference TRBV7-3 and TRBJ2-2, is GAGVSQTPSNKVTEKGKYVELRCDPISGHTALYWYRQSLGQGPEFLIYFQGTGAADDSGLPNDRFFAVRPEGSVSTLKIQRTERGDSAVYLCASSPRGGELFFGEGSRLTVL.

This clonotype was picked up a small number of times. CDR3 loop: CASSRGQVNEQFF. In DNA, the CDR3 is TGTGCCAGTAGCCGGGGACAGGTTAATGAGCAGTTCTTC. The chain links TRBV27 to TRBJ2-1, with 8 bases matching TRBD1. V gave up 9 bases and J gave up 7 bases; unmatched junction bases: 8. Germline loops: CDR1 MNHEY, CDR2 SMNVEV (reference sequence). CDR3 length equals 13 residues.

The CDR3 loop is CASSSWQSSYNSPLHF. DNA of the CDR3: TGTGCCAGCAGTTCCTGGCAGAGCTCCTATAATTCACCCCTCCACTTT. The chain carries TRBV27 and TRBJ1-6; D is ambiguous. Germline V gives CDR1 MNHEY, CDR2 SMNVEV (reference sequence). The CDR3 spans 16 residues. V was shortened by 4 bases and J by 0 bases, with 10 bases between the two germline ends.